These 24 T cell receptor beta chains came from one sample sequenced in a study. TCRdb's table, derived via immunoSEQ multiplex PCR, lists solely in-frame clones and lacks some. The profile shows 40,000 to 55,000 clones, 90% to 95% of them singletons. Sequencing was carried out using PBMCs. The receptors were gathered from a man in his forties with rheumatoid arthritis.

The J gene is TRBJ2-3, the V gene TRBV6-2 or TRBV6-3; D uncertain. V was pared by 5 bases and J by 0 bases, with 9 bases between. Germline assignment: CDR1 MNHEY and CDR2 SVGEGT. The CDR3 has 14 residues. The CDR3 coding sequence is TGTGCCAGCAGTCTTAGTAGCAGCACAGATACGCAGTATTTT. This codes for CASSLSSSTDTQYF.

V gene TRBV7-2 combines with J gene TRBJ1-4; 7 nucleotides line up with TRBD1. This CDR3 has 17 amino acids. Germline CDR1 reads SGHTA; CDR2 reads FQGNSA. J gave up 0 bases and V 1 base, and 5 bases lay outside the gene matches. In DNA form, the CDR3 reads TGTGCCAGCAGCTTAGTGGCAGGGGGATCAACTAATGAAAAACTGTTTTTT. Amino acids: CASSLVAGGSTNEKLFF.

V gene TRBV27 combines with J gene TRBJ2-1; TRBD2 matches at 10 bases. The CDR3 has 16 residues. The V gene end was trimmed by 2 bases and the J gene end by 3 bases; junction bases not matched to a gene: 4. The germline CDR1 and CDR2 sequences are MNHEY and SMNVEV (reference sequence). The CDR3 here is CASSLTTSGVYNEQFF. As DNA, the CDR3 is TGTGCCAGCAGTTTAACCACTAGCGGGGTCTACAATGAGCAGTTCTTC.

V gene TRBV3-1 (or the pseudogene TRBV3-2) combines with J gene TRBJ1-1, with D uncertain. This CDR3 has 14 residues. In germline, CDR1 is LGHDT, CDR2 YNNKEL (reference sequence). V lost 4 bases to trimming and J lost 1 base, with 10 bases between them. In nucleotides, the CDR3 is TGTGCCAGCAGCCGTTCAGGAACGAACACTGAAGCTTTCTTT. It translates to CASSRSGTNTEAFF.

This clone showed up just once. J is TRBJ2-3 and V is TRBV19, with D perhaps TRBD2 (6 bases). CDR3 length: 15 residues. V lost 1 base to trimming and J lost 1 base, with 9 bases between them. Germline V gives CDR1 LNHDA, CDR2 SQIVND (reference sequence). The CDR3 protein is CASSIGGVGTDTQYF. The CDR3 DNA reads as TGTGCCAGTAGTATAGGGGGGGTGGGCACAGATACGCAGTATTTT. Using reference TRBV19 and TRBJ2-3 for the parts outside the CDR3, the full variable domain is DGGITQSPKYLFRKEGQNVTLSCEQNLNHDAMYWYRQDPGQGLRLIYYSQIVNDFQKGDIAEGYSVSREKKESFPLTVTSAQKNPTAFYLCASSIGGVGTDTQYFGPGTRLTVL.

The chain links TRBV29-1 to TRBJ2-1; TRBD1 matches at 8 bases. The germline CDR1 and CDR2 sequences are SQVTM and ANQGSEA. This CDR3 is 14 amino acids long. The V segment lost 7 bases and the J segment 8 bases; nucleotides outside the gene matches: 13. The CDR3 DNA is TGCAGCGCTTCGCGGGACAGGCAAGACCATGAGCAGTTCTTC. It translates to CSASRDRQDHEQFF.

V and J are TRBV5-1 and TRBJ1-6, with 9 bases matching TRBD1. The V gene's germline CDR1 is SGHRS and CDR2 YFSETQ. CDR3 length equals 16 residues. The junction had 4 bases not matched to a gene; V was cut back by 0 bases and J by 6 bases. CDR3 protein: CASSLAGQGFNSPLHF. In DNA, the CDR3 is TGCGCCAGCAGCTTGGCCGGACAGGGGTTTAATTCACCCCTCCACTTT. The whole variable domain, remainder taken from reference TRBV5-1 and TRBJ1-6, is KAGVTQTPRYLIKTRGQQVTLSCSPISGHRSVSWYQQTPGQGLQFLFEYFSETQRNKGNFPGRFSGRQFSNSRSEMNVSTLELGDSALYLCASSLAGQGFNSPLHFGNGTRLTVT.

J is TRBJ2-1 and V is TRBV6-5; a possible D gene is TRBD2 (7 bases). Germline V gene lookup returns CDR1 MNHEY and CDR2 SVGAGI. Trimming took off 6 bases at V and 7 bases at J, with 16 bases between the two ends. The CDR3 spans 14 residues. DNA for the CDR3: TGTGCCAGCAGATGGGGGGGCGCATTAAATGAGCAGTTCTTC. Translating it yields CASRWGGALNEQFF.

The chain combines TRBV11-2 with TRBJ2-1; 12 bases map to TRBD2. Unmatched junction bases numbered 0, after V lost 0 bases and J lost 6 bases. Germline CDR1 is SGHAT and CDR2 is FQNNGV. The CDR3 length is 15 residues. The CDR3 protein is CASSLELAGGNEQFF. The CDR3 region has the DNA TGTGCCAGCAGCTTAGAACTAGCGGGAGGCAATGAGCAGTTCTTC.

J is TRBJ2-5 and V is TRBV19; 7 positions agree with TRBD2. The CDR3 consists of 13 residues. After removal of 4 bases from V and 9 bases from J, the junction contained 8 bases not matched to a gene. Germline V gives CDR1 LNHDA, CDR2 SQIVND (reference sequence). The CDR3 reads CASSNGLDRAQYF. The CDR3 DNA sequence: TGTGCCAGTAGTAACGGACTAGATAGGGCCCAGTACTTC. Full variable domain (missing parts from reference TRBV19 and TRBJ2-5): DGGITQSPKYLFRKEGQNVTLSCEQNLNHDAMYWYRQDPGQGLRLIYYSQIVNDFQKGDIAEGYSVSREKKESFPLTVTSAQKNPTAFYLCASSNGLDRAQYFGPGTRLLVL.

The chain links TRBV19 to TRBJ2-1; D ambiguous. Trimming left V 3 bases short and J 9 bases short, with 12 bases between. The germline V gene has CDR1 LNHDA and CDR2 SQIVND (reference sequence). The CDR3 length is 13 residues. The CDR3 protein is CASSIPGDGEQFF. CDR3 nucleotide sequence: TGTGCCAGTAGTATCCCGGGTGATGGTGAGCAGTTCTTC.

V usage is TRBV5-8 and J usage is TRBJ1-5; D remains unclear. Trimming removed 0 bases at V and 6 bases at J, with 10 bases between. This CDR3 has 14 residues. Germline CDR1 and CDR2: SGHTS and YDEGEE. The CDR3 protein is CASSLAGVGQPQHF. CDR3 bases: TGTGCCAGCAGCTTGGCCGGGGTTGGTCAGCCCCAGCATTTT.

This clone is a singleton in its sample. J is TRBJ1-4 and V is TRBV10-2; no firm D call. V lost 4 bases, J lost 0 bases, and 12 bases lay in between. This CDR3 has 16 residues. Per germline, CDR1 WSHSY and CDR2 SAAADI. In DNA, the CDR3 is TGCGCCAGCAGTGGTTGGACGGTAGCAACTAATGAAAAACTGTTTTTT. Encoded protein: CASSGWTVATNEKLFF.

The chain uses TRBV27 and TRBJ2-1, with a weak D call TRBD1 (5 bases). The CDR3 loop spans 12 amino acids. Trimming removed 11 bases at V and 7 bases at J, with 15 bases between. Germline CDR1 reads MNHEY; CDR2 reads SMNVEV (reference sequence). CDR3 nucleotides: TGTGCCTCTGGGGCAGACAAAAATGAGCAGTTCTTC. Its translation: CASGADKNEQFF.

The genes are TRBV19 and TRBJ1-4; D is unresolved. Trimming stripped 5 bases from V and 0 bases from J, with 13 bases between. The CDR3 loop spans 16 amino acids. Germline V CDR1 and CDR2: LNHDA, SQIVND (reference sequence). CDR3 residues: CASSFLSGATNEKLFF. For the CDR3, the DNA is TGTGCCAGTAGTTTTCTGTCGGGCGCAACTAATGAAAAACTGTTTTTT.

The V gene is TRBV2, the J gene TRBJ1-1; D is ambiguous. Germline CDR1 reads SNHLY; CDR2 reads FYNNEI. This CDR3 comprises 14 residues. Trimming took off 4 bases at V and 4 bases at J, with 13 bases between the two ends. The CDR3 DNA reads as TGTGCCAGCAGTGGTCTCGGGAGGAGCACTGAAGCTTTCTTT. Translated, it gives CASSGLGRSTEAFF.

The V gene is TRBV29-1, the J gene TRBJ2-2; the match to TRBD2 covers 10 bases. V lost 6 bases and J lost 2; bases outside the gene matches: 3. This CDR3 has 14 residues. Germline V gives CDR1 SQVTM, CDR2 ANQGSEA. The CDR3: CSVLAGDNTGELFF. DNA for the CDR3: TGCAGCGTGCTAGCGGGGGACAACACCGGGGAGCTGTTTTTT.

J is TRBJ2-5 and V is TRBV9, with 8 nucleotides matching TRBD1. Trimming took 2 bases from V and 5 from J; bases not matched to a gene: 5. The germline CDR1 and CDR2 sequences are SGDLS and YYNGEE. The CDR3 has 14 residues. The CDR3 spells CASSVAGGTETQYF. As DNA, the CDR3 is TGTGCCAGCAGCGTTGCAGGGGGCACGGAGACCCAGTACTTC.

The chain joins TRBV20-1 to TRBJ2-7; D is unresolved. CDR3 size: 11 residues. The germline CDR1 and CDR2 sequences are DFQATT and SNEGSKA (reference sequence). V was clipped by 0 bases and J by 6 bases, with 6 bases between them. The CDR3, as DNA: TGCAGTGCTAGAGATCAAGGCGAGCAGTACTTC. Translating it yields CSARDQGEQYF.

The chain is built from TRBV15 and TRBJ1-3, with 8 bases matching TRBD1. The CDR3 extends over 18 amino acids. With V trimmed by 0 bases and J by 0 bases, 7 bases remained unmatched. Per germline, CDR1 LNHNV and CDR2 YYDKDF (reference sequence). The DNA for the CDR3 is TGTGCCACCAGCAGAGATCGCACAGGGGGGCCCTCTGGAAACACCATATATTTT. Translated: CATSRDRTGGPSGNTIYF.

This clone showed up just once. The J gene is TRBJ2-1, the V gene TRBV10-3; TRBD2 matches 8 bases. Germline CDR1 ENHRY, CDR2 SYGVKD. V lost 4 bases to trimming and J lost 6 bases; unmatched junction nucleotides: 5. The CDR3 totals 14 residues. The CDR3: CAISGSGRVNEQFF. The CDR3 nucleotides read TGTGCCATCAGTGGGAGCGGGAGAGTCAATGAGCAGTTCTTC.

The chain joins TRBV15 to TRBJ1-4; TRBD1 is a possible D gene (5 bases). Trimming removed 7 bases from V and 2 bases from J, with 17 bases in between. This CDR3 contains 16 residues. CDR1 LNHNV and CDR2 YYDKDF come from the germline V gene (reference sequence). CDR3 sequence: CATTTEGTATNEKLFF. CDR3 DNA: TGTGCCACCACCACAGAAGGGACTGCCACTAATGAAAAACTGTTTTTT.

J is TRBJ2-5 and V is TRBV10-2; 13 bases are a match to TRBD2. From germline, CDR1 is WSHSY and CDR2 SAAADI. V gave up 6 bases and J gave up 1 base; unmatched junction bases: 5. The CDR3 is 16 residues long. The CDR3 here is CASRRTSGGPQETQYF. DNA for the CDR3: TGCGCCAGCAGAAGGACTAGCGGGGGACCCCAAGAGACCCAGTACTTC.

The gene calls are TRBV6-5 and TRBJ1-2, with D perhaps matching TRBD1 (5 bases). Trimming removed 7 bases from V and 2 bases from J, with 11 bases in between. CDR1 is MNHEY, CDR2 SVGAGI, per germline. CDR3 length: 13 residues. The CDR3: CASTWAGNYGYTF. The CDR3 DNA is TGTGCCAGCACCTGGGCAGGGAACTATGGCTACACCTTC.